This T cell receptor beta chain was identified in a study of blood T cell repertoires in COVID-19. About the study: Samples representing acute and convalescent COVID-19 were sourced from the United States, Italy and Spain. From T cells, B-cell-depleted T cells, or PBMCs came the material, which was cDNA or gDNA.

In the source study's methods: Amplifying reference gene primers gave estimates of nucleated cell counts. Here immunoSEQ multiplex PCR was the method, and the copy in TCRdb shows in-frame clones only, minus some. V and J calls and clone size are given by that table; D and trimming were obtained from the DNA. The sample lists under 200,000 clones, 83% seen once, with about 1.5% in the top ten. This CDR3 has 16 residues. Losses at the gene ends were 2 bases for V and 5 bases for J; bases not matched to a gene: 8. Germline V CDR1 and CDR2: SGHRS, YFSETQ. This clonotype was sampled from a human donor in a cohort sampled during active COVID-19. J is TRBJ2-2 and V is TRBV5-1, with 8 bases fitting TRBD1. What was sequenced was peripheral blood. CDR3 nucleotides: TGCGCCAGCAGCTTCGGACAGGGCCGGAGAACCGGGGAGCTGTTTTTT. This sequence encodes CASSFGQGRRTGELFF.